Below, 32 T cell receptor beta chains from the same sample are listed, as sequenced in a study of T cell clones after liver transplantation. TCRdb keeps only in-frame clones here, not all; method: immunoSEQ multiplex PCR. The table has 95,000 to 130,000 clones, about nine tenths seen once; the top ten hold 0.65% to 0.85%. Specimen: CD4+ T cells from blood, collected 12 months after liver transplant. These receptors were taken from a human patient who received a liver transplant. Some T cells here may be from the graft donor.

This clone was counted a few times. The chain combines TRBV7-2 with TRBJ2-5, with 11 bases that match TRBD2. From germline, CDR1 is SGHTA and CDR2 FQGNSA. Trimming took 1 base from V and 5 from J; bases not matched to a gene: 6. The CDR3 runs 16 residues. The CDR3 here is CASSLGASGRKETQYF. The CDR3 region has the DNA TGTGCCAGCAGCTTAGGAGCTAGCGGGAGGAAGGAGACCCAGTACTTC.

The chain employs TRBV2 and TRBJ1-2; no clear D. With 1 base removed from V and 4 bases from J, the gap between germline ends came to 4 bases. In germline, CDR1 is SNHLY, CDR2 FYNNEI. The CDR3 consists of 12 residues. CDR3: CASSEGGYGYTF. The DNA of the CDR3 is TGTGCCAGCAGTGAAGGAGGCTATGGCTACACCTTC.

The chain joins TRBV9 to TRBJ2-3; D remains ambiguous. The CDR3 has 14 residues. CDR1 SGDLS and CDR2 YYNGEE come from the germline V gene. The V and J ends lost 0 bases and 4 bases respectively, with 9 bases between them. The CDR3 DNA follows: TGTGCCAGCAGCGTAGTAGGGTCCTCAGATACGCAGTATTTT. Translated, it gives CASSVVGSSDTQYF.

V and J are TRBV5-1 and TRBJ2-5; the match to TRBD2 covers 10 bases. The CDR3 length is 16 residues. V dropped 2 bases and J dropped 5; count of bases not matched to a gene: 9. From germline, CDR1 is SGHRS and CDR2 YFSETQ. CDR3 residues: CASSFSPGTSEETQYF. The CDR3 DNA reads as TGCGCCAGCAGCTTTTCTCCCGGGACTAGCGAGGAGACCCAGTACTTC.

The rearrangement links TRBV5-4 to TRBJ1-5; 7 bases are shared with TRBD1. The CDR3 covers 15 residues. CDR1 SGHNT and CDR2 YYREEE come from the germline V gene (reference sequence). Losses at the gene ends were 0 bases for V and 3 bases for J; bases not matched to a gene: 3. The CDR3 DNA follows: TGTGCCAGCAGCTTGGAGACAGGGCCCAATCAGCCCCAGCATTTT. It translates to CASSLETGPNQPQHF.

The J gene is TRBJ2-6, the V gene TRBV14; D is ambiguous. The V and J ends lost 4 bases and 0 bases respectively, with 7 bases between them. This CDR3 has 15 residues. CDR1 and CDR2 from the germline V gene are SGHDN and FVKESK. Written as DNA, the CDR3 is TGTGCCAGCAGCCCGTGGCTCTCTGGGGCCAACGTCCTGACTTTC. It encodes CASSPWLSGANVLTF.

This chain connects TRBV12-5 to TRBJ2-3, with 9 bases aligning to TRBD1. J gave up 1 base and V 7 bases, and 6 bases lay outside the gene matches. The CDR3 covers 15 residues. CDR1 is LGHNT and CDR2 is FRNRAP in the germline V gene. CDR3 amino acids: CASVLRQGGTDTQYF. CDR3 nucleotide sequence: TGTGCTAGTGTTCTGAGACAGGGGGGCACAGATACGCAGTATTTT.

Concerning this clone itself: Other DNA sequences in the sample encode the same CDR3. This chain links TRBV19 with TRBJ2-2; D is unresolved. CDR3 length: 13 amino acids. From germline, CDR1 is LNHDA and CDR2 SQIVND (reference sequence). V lost 3 bases and J lost 1, with 3 bases in between. The CDR3 reads CASSIQNTGELFF. The CDR3, as DNA: TGTGCCAGTAGTATTCAGAACACCGGGGAGCTGTTTTTT.

The chain uses TRBV5-1 and TRBJ1-1; D is perhaps TRBD1 (5 bases). The CDR3 is 12 amino acids. With 1 base removed from V and 6 bases from J, the gap between germline ends came to 7 bases. CDR1 is SGHRS, CDR2 YFSETQ, per germline. CDR3 sequence reads: CASSLPGPEAFF. CDR3 sequence (DNA): TGCGCCAGCAGCTTGCCGGGACCTGAAGCTTTCTTT.

V is TRBV27 and J is TRBJ2-7; D possibly matches TRBD1 or TRBD2 (5 bases each). Germline V gene data show CDR1 as MNHEY and CDR2 as SMNVEV (reference sequence). V was shortened by 10 bases and J by 2 bases, with 18 bases between the two germline ends. There are 14 residues in the CDR3. DNA of the CDR3: TGTGCCACAACCCGGGGACCACCGACCTACGAGCAGTACTTC. This gives the protein CATTRGPPTYEQYF.

The V and J genes are TRBV5-1 and TRBJ1-1; TRBD1 aligns across 8 bases. The CDR3 covers 15 residues. V gave up 1 base and J gave up 7 bases; unmatched junction bases: 9. Per the germline V gene, CDR1 is SGHRS and CDR2 is YFSETQ. The CDR3 region is CASSLSGQEIGEAFF. For the CDR3, the DNA is TGCGCCAGCAGCTTGTCGGGACAGGAGATAGGTGAAGCTTTCTTT.

The V call is TRBV5-1, the J call TRBJ2-3; TRBD1 matches 9 bases. V gave up 4 bases and J gave up 3 bases; unmatched junction bases: 3. This CDR3 comprises 14 residues. Germline loops: CDR1 SGHRS, CDR2 YFSETQ. The CDR3 bases are TGCGCCAGCAGCCCGGACAGGGGAACAGATACGCAGTATTTT. Translating it yields CASSPDRGTDTQYF. Full variable domain (remainder filled in from reference TRBV5-1 and TRBJ2-3): KAGVTQTPRYLIKTRGQQVTLSCSPISGHRSVSWYQQTPGQGLQFLFEYFSETQRNKGNFPGRFSGRQFSNSRSEMNVSTLELGDSALYLCASSPDRGTDTQYFGPGTRLTVL.

For the CDR3, the DNA is TGCGCCAGCAGGGAGGCCGGGACTAGCGGGAGGCCCTACGAGCAGTACTTC. It yields the protein CASREAGTSGRPYEQYF. The rearrangement joins TRBV10-2 to TRBJ2-7; TRBD2 matches 15 bases. The CDR3 is made up of 17 amino acids. V was pared by 6 bases and J by 2 bases, with 8 bases of the junction left unmatched. Germline-derived CDR1 and CDR2 are WSHSY and SAAADI.

This clone turned up a few times. The chain uses TRBV18 and TRBJ1-2, with unresolved D. Germline-derived CDR1 and CDR2 are KGHSH and LQKENI. Deletions cut 1 base from V and 5 bases from J, with 17 bases between. This CDR3 contains 16 residues. DNA of the CDR3: TGTGCCAGCTCACCACAGCTGGGGTCGGGTTCGTATGGCTACACCTTC. This translates into CASSPQLGSGSYGYTF.

The V call is TRBV19, the J call TRBJ2-5; perhaps TRBD1 as D (5 bases). The V gene's germline CDR1 is LNHDA and CDR2 SQIVND (reference sequence). This CDR3 is 13 amino acids long. The V and J ends lost 3 bases and 5 bases respectively, with 10 bases between them. DNA for the CDR3: TGTGCCAGTAGTATCAGGGTTGAGGAGACCCAGTACTTC. This codes for CASSIRVEETQYF.

V usage is TRBV28 and J usage is TRBJ2-2; 8 nucleotides agree with TRBD1. Germline CDR1 reads MDHEN; CDR2 reads SYDVKM. V gave up 6 bases and J gave up 6 bases; unmatched junction bases: 9. This CDR3 spans 15 amino acids. The chain's CDR3 is CASSPTDRAAGELFF. The CDR3 DNA is TGTGCCAGCAGCCCAACGGACAGGGCGGCCGGGGAGCTGTTTTTT.

The V gene is TRBV7-3, the J gene TRBJ2-7; 12 nucleotides match TRBD2. The CDR3 is made up of 15 amino acids. The germline CDR1 and CDR2 sequences are SGHTA and FQGTGA. J gave up 7 bases and V 5 bases, and 9 bases lay outside the gene matches. The chain's CDR3 is CASSPSSGRAEEQYF. In nucleotides, the CDR3 is TGTGCCAGCAGCCCCTCTAGCGGGAGGGCCGAGGAGCAGTACTTC. Full variable domain (missing parts from reference TRBV7-3 and TRBJ2-7): GAGVSQTPSNKVTEKGKYVELRCDPISGHTALYWYRQSLGQGPEFLIYFQGTGAADDSGLPNDRFFAVRPEGSVSTLKIQRTERGDSAVYLCASSPSSGRAEEQYFGPGTRLTVT.

The chain combines TRBV6-5 with TRBJ2-7; D remains unclear. The V gene's germline CDR1 is MNHEY and CDR2 SVGAGI. V was cut by 2 bases and J by 3 bases, with 11 bases left in between. The CDR3 contains 14 residues. The CDR3 bases are TGTGCCAGCAGTTACCGCGGCAGCATCTACGAGCAGTACTTC. Its protein product is CASSYRGSIYEQYF.

CDR3 sequence: CASSLSQPYEQYF. The CDR3 DNA is TGTGCCAGCAGTTTATCCCAGCCCTACGAGCAGTACTTC. The chain recombines TRBV27 with TRBJ2-7; no clear D gene. V lost 0 bases, J lost 2 bases, and 5 bases lay in between. CDR3 size: 13 residues. Germline V gives CDR1 MNHEY, CDR2 SMNVEV (reference sequence).

The rearrangement joins TRBV6-6 to TRBJ2-1; TRBD1 matches 8 bases. Germline assignment: CDR1 MNHNY and CDR2 SVGAGI (reference sequence). The CDR3 sequence is 15 residues long. The trim removed 6 bases at V and 9 bases at J, leaving 13 bases unmatched. The CDR3 DNA sequence: TGTGCCAGCAGAACCGGGACAGGAGTGTTTGGTGAGCAGTTCTTC. Translating gives CASRTGTGVFGEQFF.

The rearrangement joins TRBV30 to TRBJ2-7; D perhaps matches TRBD2 (6 bases). CDR3 size: 14 residues. Germline V lookup: CDR1 GTSNPN, CDR2 SVGIG (reference sequence). V was shortened by 0 bases and J by 6 bases, with 15 bases between the two germline ends. CDR3 sequence reads: CAWSVVEGSGEQYF. CDR3 sequence (DNA): TGTGCCTGGAGTGTAGTGGAGGGTTCTGGCGAGCAGTACTTC.

This chain uses TRBV5-5 with TRBJ1-2; 7 bases line up with TRBD1. The CDR3 has 14 amino acids. The V segment lost 4 bases and the J segment 4 bases; nucleotides outside the gene matches: 7. Germline V gene sequence: CDR1 SGHKS, CDR2 YYEKEE (reference sequence). CDR3 sequence: CASSQDRDLYGYTF. The CDR3 DNA reads as TGTGCCAGCAGCCAAGACAGGGACCTCTATGGCTACACCTTC. Supplemented by reference TRBV5-5 and TRBJ1-2, the full variable domain reads DAGVTQSPTHLIKTRGQQVTLRCSPISGHKSVSWYQQVLGQGPQFIFQYYEKEERGRGNFPDRFSARQFPNYSSELNVNALLLGDSALYLCASSQDRDLYGYTFGSGTRLTVV.

V and J are TRBV12-5 and TRBJ2-2; the D is unclear. Germline values: CDR1 LGHNT, CDR2 FRNRAP. The CDR3 covers 13 residues. Trimming stripped 2 bases from V and 3 bases from J, with 4 bases between. The CDR3 coding sequence is TGTGCTAGTGGTTTGATCTACACCGGGGAGCTGTTTTTT. As protein: CASGLIYTGELFF.

The chain employs TRBV2 and TRBJ2-3; D remains unclear. The CDR3 runs to 11 residues. Per the germline V gene, CDR1 is SNHLY and CDR2 is FYNNEI. V lost 4 bases and J 4 bases, leaving 3 bases between the germline ends. As DNA, the CDR3 is TGTGCCAGCAGTGTAGCAGATACGCAGTATTTT. This gives the protein CASSVADTQYF.

The CDR3, as DNA: TGCGCCAGCAGCCCGTGGCCAGAGAGCTCCTACGAGCAGTACTTC. It codes for CASSPWPESSYEQYF. The genes are TRBV5-1 and TRBJ2-7; the D is unclear. V lost 4 bases, J lost 0 bases, and 14 bases lay in between. The CDR3 has 15 residues. The germline gives CDR1 SGHRS, CDR2 YFSETQ. Full variable domain (rest looked up from reference TRBV5-1 and TRBJ2-7): KAGVTQTPRYLIKTRGQQVTLSCSPISGHRSVSWYQQTPGQGLQFLFEYFSETQRNKGNFPGRFSGRQFSNSRSEMNVSTLELGDSALYLCASSPWPESSYEQYFGPGTRLTVT.

This chain links TRBV25-1 with TRBJ2-1; unclear D gene. The CDR3 covers 14 residues. CDR1 is MGHDK, CDR2 SYGVNS, per germline. V lost 6 bases and J lost 2, with 11 bases in between. CDR3 DNA sequence: TGTGCCAGCAGAATTACTGGACCCTACAATGAGCAGTTCTTC. The encoded protein is CASRITGPYNEQFF.

This chain uses TRBV10-1 with TRBJ1-5; D is uncertain. CDR1 WNHNN and CDR2 SYGVQD come from the germline V gene (reference sequence). The length of the CDR3 is 11 residues. The germline V and J ends were trimmed by 7 bases and 5 bases, with 6 bases remaining between them. The CDR3 region has the DNA TGCGCCAGCAACGGTGATCAGCCCCAGCATTTT. This gives the protein CASNGDQPQHF.

This clone was counted once. The chain employs TRBV5-5 and TRBJ2-7; D remains ambiguous. Germline lookup yields CDR1 SGHKS and CDR2 YYEKEE (reference sequence). CDR3 size: 15 residues. V dropped 0 bases and J dropped 1 base, with 11 bases sitting between them. CDR3 in DNA: TGTGCCAGCAGCTTGGCGGCGCAGCGATCCTACGAGCAGTACTTC. Translation: CASSLAAQRSYEQYF.

J is TRBJ1-2 and V is TRBV27, with D perhaps TRBD1 (6 bases). Germline CDR1 MNHEY, CDR2 SMNVEV (reference sequence). V was trimmed by 7 bases and J by 4 bases, leaving 16 bases between them. This CDR3 comprises 14 residues. The CDR3 region is CASTSLGGFYGYTF. The CDR3 DNA reads TGTGCCAGCACCTCCTTAGGGGGTTTCTATGGCTACACCTTC.

The J gene is TRBJ1-3, the V gene TRBV5-8; possible D gene TRBD1, 6 bases. The CDR3 has 13 residues. Germline CDR1 SGHTS, CDR2 YDEGEE. V was cut by 4 bases and J by 4 bases, with 9 bases left in between. CDR3 amino acids: CASSRGRGNTIYF. The CDR3 DNA reads TGTGCCAGCAGCAGGGGGAGAGGAAACACCATATATTTT.

In DNA form, the CDR3 reads TGTGCCAGCTCACCGCGACAGGGGGCGGCAGATACGCAGTATTTT. Amino acid sequence: CASSPRQGAADTQYF. The gene calls are TRBV18 and TRBJ2-3; 10 nucleotides agree with TRBD1. Germline V gene lookup returns CDR1 KGHSH and CDR2 LQKENI. V was pared by 3 bases and J by 4 bases, with 4 bases of the junction left unmatched. The CDR3 spans 15 residues.

This chain links TRBV5-4 with TRBJ2-1; D is uncertain. With 1 base removed from V and 5 bases from J, the gap between germline ends came to 16 bases. Germline lookup yields CDR1 SGHNT and CDR2 YYREEE (reference sequence). This CDR3 spans 16 amino acids. The CDR3 DNA is TGTGCCAGCAGCTTGCAAAGCAGGACCACAGACAATGAGCAGTTCTTC. Encoded protein: CASSLQSRTTDNEQFF.